This T cell receptor beta chain was sequenced during a study of T cells in Graves' hyperthyroidism and ophthalmopathy. General observations from the study: Within blood appeared most thyroid clonotypes that had expanded above 0.001.

A remark on this clonotype: Its antigen is unidentified.

RNA transcripts served as the template for amplifying TCR beta CDR3 regions. HTBI primers were employed in a first-round RT-PCR of the TCR CDR3. In TCRdb, the multiplex PCR reads were re-called with MiXCR into one record per CDR3 protein. The sample includes about 320,000 distinct CDR3 sequences, 15% to 20% of them seen just once. Patients were excluded for uncontrolled infection, other autoimmune disease, pregnancy or lactation. CDR1 is MNHEY, CDR2 SMNVEV, per germline (reference sequence). Trimming stripped 6 bases from V and 0 bases from J, with 15 bases between. The CDR3 covers 16 residues. Input material: blood. The gene calls are TRBV27 and TRBJ2-4; TRBD1 is a possible D gene (6 bases). The TCR comes from a man aged 25-45 years with Graves' hyperthyroidism. The CDR3 spells CASSLYRDLAKNIQYF. CDR3 DNA sequence: TGTGCCAGCAGCCTCTACAGGGATCTAGCCAAAAACATTCAGTACTTC.